The 19 T cell receptor beta chains presented below share a single source sample, sequenced in a study of cytomegalovirus exposure and HLA in healthy donors. 13 Jbeta primers and 60 Vbeta primers were used for the PCR. Generated by immunoSEQ multiplex PCR, the TCRdb table keeps only in-frame clones and is missing some. Its listing shows 25,000 to 40,000 clones. Specimen: PBMCs. The receptors were gathered from a middle-aged man in good health and CMV-seronegative.

The J gene is TRBJ2-1, the V gene TRBV29-1; 10 positions match TRBD2. V lost 2 bases to trimming and J lost 10 bases; unmatched junction nucleotides: 5. In germline, CDR1 is SQVTM, CDR2 ANQGSEA. CDR3 length: 13 residues. DNA of the CDR3: TGCAGCGTTGAATGGGTAGCGGGGGGAGAGCAGTTCTTC. Translated, it gives CSVEWVAGGEQFF.

The genes are TRBV4-3 and TRBJ2-7; possibly TRBD1 for D (5 bases). V shed 4 bases and J shed 2 bases, with 21 bases lying between them. Germline CDR1 reads LGHNA; CDR2 reads YSLEER. This CDR3 spans 17 amino acids. The DNA for the CDR3 is TGCGCCAGCAGCCCCCAATTAGGGCGGCAGGGCCCCTACGAGCAGTACTTC. As protein: CASSPQLGRQGPYEQYF.

This chain links TRBV4-2 with TRBJ1-5, with 8 bases lining up with TRBD1. Germline V CDR1 and CDR2: LGHNA, YNFKEQ. The CDR3 covers 16 residues. The ends lost 0 bases at V and 2 bases at J; junction bases unmatched: 3. CDR3 nucleotide sequence: TGTGCCAGCAGCCAAGATTTGGACAGGGGCAATCAGCCCCAGCATTTT. Encoded protein: CASSQDLDRGNQPQHF.

The chain recombines TRBV7-9 with TRBJ2-3, with D possibly matching TRBD1 (5 bases). Germline lookup yields CDR1 SEHNR and CDR2 FQNEAQ (reference sequence). This CDR3 is built from 15 residues. The V end was cut by 2 bases, the J end by 0 bases, with 9 bases between. The CDR3 DNA is TGTGCCAGCAGCTTAAGGGGCGGCAGCACAGATACGCAGTATTTT. Translating it yields CASSLRGGSTDTQYF.

The chain carries TRBV5-1 and TRBJ2-7; D perhaps matches TRBD2 (5 bases). Germline CDR1 reads SGHRS; CDR2 reads YFSETQ. The CDR3 extends over 16 amino acids. Trimming left V 2 bases short and J 7 bases short, with 22 bases between. The CDR3: CASSFGEGSSRGEQYF. The CDR3 nucleotides read TGCGCCAGCAGCTTCGGTGAGGGCTCGAGCAGAGGGGAGCAGTACTTC.

V is TRBV27 and J is TRBJ2-2, with TRBD2 matching 16 bases. The CDR3 runs 17 residues. V lost 8 bases to trimming and J lost 4 bases; unmatched junction nucleotides: 7. The germline V gene encodes CDR1 MNHEY and CDR2 SMNVEV (reference sequence). The CDR3: CASRGLAGGPRTGELFF. In nucleotides, the CDR3 is TGTGCCAGCCGGGGACTAGCGGGAGGGCCGCGCACCGGGGAGCTGTTTTTT.

V gene TRBV21-1 combines with J gene TRBJ1-1. TRBV21-1 is annotated as a pseudogene. CDR3 length: 17 residues. The CDR3: CASSSHTGGPFKTEAFF. CDR3 sequence (DNA): TGTGCCAGCAGCTCTCATACGGGGGGCCCCTTTAAGACTGAAGCTTTCTTT.

This chain joins TRBV5-4 and TRBJ2-2, with TRBD1 as a possible D gene (6 bases). This CDR3 is 14 amino acids long. The germline CDR1 and CDR2 sequences are SGHNT and YYREEE (reference sequence). V lost 3 bases to trimming and J lost 7 bases, with 13 bases between them. CDR3 sequence (DNA): TGTGCCAGCAGCTCCAGGGGCGCGGGCGGGGAGCTGTTTTTT. Translating it yields CASSSRGAGGELFF.

The V and J genes are TRBV5-1 and TRBJ1-1, with TRBD1 identical over 8 bases. V shed 4 bases, J shed 1 base, and the junction held 9 bases outside the gene matches. CDR1 and CDR2 from the germline V gene are SGHRS and YFSETQ. This CDR3 region has 16 residues. The CDR3 region is CASSPNLGQGNTEAFF. In DNA form, the CDR3 reads TGCGCCAGCAGCCCCAACCTCGGACAGGGGAACACTGAAGCTTTCTTT. The variable domain in full, completed from reference TRBV5-1 and TRBJ1-1, reads KAGVTQTPRYLIKTRGQQVTLSCSPISGHRSVSWYQQTPGQGLQFLFEYFSETQRNKGNFPGRFSGRQFSNSRSEMNVSTLELGDSALYLCASSPNLGQGNTEAFFGQGTRLTVV.

The CDR3 coding sequence is TGTGCCAGCAGCCATGGACAGGGTGGGGCGGAAAAAGGCTACACCTTC. Residues: CASSHGQGGAEKGYTF. The rearrangement joins TRBV4-2 to TRBJ1-2, with 8 positions matching TRBD1. CDR1 is LGHNA, CDR2 YNFKEQ, per germline. The V and J ends lost 3 bases and 8 bases, in that order; junction bases with no gene match: 14. The CDR3 is made up of 16 amino acids.

CDR3 sequence (DNA): TGTGCCAGCAGTTTTACCCACAGTAGCGGTTCACCCCTCCACTTT. Protein sequence: CASSFTHSSGSPLHF. The chain is built from TRBV27 and TRBJ1-6; unclear D gene. The CDR3 has 15 amino acids. Trimming pared 3 bases from V and 9 bases from J, leaving 15 bases between. The germline CDR1 and CDR2 sequences are MNHEY and SMNVEV (reference sequence).

The chain has TRBV7-6 and TRBJ2-1; maybe TRBD1 (5 bases). CDR1 is SGHVS, CDR2 FNYEAQ, per germline. The CDR3 is made up of 16 amino acids. V was pared by 1 base and J by 0 bases, with 10 bases between. CDR3: CASSLVRGSSYNEQFF. The CDR3 DNA follows: TGTGCCAGCAGCTTAGTAAGGGGAAGCTCCTACAATGAGCAGTTCTTC. Full variable domain (outside the CDR3, taken from reference TRBV7-6 and TRBJ2-1): GAGVSQSPRYKVTKRGQDVALRCDPISGHVSLYWYRQALGQGPEFLTYFNYEAQQDKSGLPNDRFSAERPEGSISTLTIQRTEQRDSAMYRCASSLVRGSSYNEQFFGPGTRLTVL.

This rearrangement joins TRBV18 to TRBJ2-5, with 9 positions matching TRBD1. The trim removed 4 bases at V and 1 base at J, leaving 4 bases unmatched. Germline-derived CDR1 and CDR2 are KGHSH and LQKENI. CDR3 length: 15 residues. The CDR3 here is CASSLWTGAQETQYF. CDR3 nucleotide sequence: TGTGCCAGCTCACTATGGACAGGGGCCCAAGAGACCCAGTACTTC.

This sequence joins TRBV10-3 and TRBJ1-1; 10 bases are a match to TRBD1. The CDR3 covers 12 residues. The J segment lost 1 base and the V segment lost 11 bases, leaving 1 base of the junction unmatched. The germline V gene has CDR1 ENHRY and CDR2 SYGVKD. Written as DNA, the CDR3 is TGTGCCGGGACAGGGGCGAACACTGAAGCTTTCTTT. This codes for CAGTGANTEAFF.

The V and J genes are TRBV25-1 and TRBJ2-7; D uncertain. Germline V gene sequence: CDR1 MGHDK, CDR2 SYGVNS. V shed 3 bases and J shed 0 bases, with 6 bases lying between them. The CDR3 totals 13 residues. CDR3 amino acids: CASSDGNSYEQYF. CDR3 coding DNA: TGTGCCAGCAGTGATGGCAACTCCTACGAGCAGTACTTC.

This chain connects TRBV4-3 to TRBJ1-2; 8 nucleotides line up with TRBD1. The germline CDR1 and CDR2 sequences are LGHNA and YSLEER. The CDR3 loop spans 15 amino acids. With V trimmed by 0 bases and J by 8 bases, 8 bases remained unmatched. The CDR3 bases are TGCGCCAGCAGCCAAGATATCACAGGGGGTAGAGGCTACACCTTC. Translating gives CASSQDITGGRGYTF.

The chain uses TRBV28 and TRBJ2-2, with D maybe TRBD2 (5 bases). The V and J ends lost 1 base and 1 base respectively, with 10 bases between them. CDR1 is MDHEN and CDR2 is SYDVKM in the germline V gene. CDR3 length: 16 amino acids. The CDR3 reads CASSLLPGMNTGELFF. The DNA of the CDR3 is TGTGCCAGCAGTTTATTGCCGGGAATGAACACCGGGGAGCTGTTTTTT.

This chain uses TRBV4-2 with TRBJ2-2, with TRBD2 as a possible D gene (6 bases). The CDR3 loop spans 14 amino acids. V lost 0 bases and J 7 bases, leaving 9 bases between the germline ends. CDR1 LGHNA and CDR2 YNFKEQ come from the germline V gene. The CDR3 sequence: CASSQDRGSGELFF. The CDR3 DNA follows: TGTGCCAGCAGCCAAGACCGGGGGAGCGGGGAGCTGTTTTTT.

The chain couples TRBV5-4 to TRBJ1-1, with D uncertain. Trimming stripped 2 bases from V and 2 bases from J, with 13 bases between. CDR3 length equals 15 residues. Germline V lookup: CDR1 SGHNT, CDR2 YYREEE (reference sequence). The CDR3, as DNA: TGTGCCAGCAGCTTCCCCCGGGGATTAAACACTGAAGCTTTCTTT. As protein: CASSFPRGLNTEAFF.